Presented here are 14 T cell receptor beta chains from one specimen sequenced in a study of T cells in tuberculosis. Using immunoSEQ multiplex PCR, the repertoire was profiled, and TCRdb retains in-frame clones only, with some absent. The data contain around 25,000 clones, approximately 94% of them singletons. Sequencing was done on a sample of PBMCs. These receptors came from a donor aged 10 to 29 with latent tuberculosis or without tuberculosis infection. Some clones in this sample may be carry-over from other donors' samples.

This clone showed up just a few times. The chain recombines TRBV19 with TRBJ2-1, with D possibly matching TRBD1 (6 bases). Per germline, CDR1 LNHDA and CDR2 SQIVND (reference sequence). The CDR3 extends over 14 amino acids. Trimming took 5 bases from V and 2 from J, leaving 10 bases between them. The CDR3 reads CASSLDRAYNEQFF. As DNA, the CDR3 is TGTGCCAGTAGTTTGGACAGAGCCTACAATGAGCAGTTCTTC. Together with reference TRBV19 and TRBJ2-1, the CDR3 gives the full variable domain: DGGITQSPKYLFRKEGQNVTLSCEQNLNHDAMYWYRQDPGQGLRLIYYSQIVNDFQKGDIAEGYSVSREKKESFPLTVTSAQKNPTAFYLCASSLDRAYNEQFFGPGTRLTVL.

The gene calls are TRBV6-1 and TRBJ2-3; D possibly corresponds to TRBD2 (7 bases). The CDR3 is made up of 15 amino acids. Germline CDR1 and CDR2: MNHNS and SASEGT. V gave up 7 bases and J gave up 2 bases, with 16 bases separating them. The CDR3 DNA reads as TGTGCCAGCAACAGGGCGGGGGCATACACAGATACGCAGTATTTT. Protein sequence: CASNRAGAYTDTQYF.

The chain has TRBV10-3 and TRBJ2-1; 8 bases match TRBD2. The germline V gene encodes CDR1 ENHRY and CDR2 SYGVKD. The CDR3 sequence is 14 residues long. V gave up 11 bases and J gave up 10 bases; unmatched junction bases: 16. The CDR3 nucleotides read TGTGCCGGGGGTCGGGAGCGGGAGAATTCAGAGCAGTTCTTC. Encoded protein: CAGGRERENSEQFF.

The rearrangement uses TRBV7-9 and TRBJ2-7, with 10 nucleotides matching TRBD2. There are 15 residues in the CDR3. Germline CDR1 reads SEHNR; CDR2 reads FQNEAQ (reference sequence). The V gene end was trimmed by 4 bases and the J gene end by 5 bases; junction bases not matched to a gene: 8. The CDR3 here is CASSSLAGELDEQYF. For the CDR3, the DNA is TGTGCCAGCAGCTCTCTAGCGGGAGAACTAGACGAGCAGTACTTC.

The rearrangement uses TRBV25-1 and TRBJ2-7, with D possibly matching TRBD2 (6 bases). Trimming cost V 3 bases and J 2 bases, with 8 bases left between them. The germline gives CDR1 MGHDK, CDR2 SYGVNS. The CDR3 spans 13 residues. CDR3 sequence (DNA): TGTGCCAGCAGTGAGGAGGGAACCTACGAGCAGTACTTC. Amino acid sequence: CASSEEGTYEQYF.

This rearrangement joins TRBV7-2 to TRBJ1-2; 7 bases match TRBD1. After removal of 5 bases from V and 6 bases from J, the junction contained 9 bases not matched to a gene. This CDR3 contains 14 residues. Germline assignment: CDR1 SGHTA and CDR2 FQGNSA. The CDR3 bases are TGTGCCAGCAGCGGGGTGGGACAGCCTCATGGCTACACCTTC. As protein: CASSGVGQPHGYTF.

The V call is TRBV30, the J call TRBJ1-2; D perhaps matches TRBD1 (6 bases). The CDR3 consists of 11 residues. CDR1 and CDR2 (germline): GTSNPN, SVGIG (reference sequence). V dropped 6 bases and J dropped 6 bases, with 11 bases sitting between them. CDR3 sequence (DNA): TGTGCCTGCTACAAGGGGGATGGCTACACCTTC. Its protein is CACYKGDGYTF.

This chain links TRBV6-5 with TRBJ1-3, with D tentatively TRBD1 (6 bases). This CDR3 has 13 residues. Deletions cut 6 bases from V and 4 bases from J, with 10 bases between. Germline-derived CDR1 and CDR2 are MNHEY and SVGAGI. Here the CDR3 DNA reads TGTGCCAGCAGACAGGGTGTCGGAAACACCATATATTTT. Its translation is CASRQGVGNTIYF.

This clone has only one observation. V and J are TRBV30 and TRBJ2-7; 7 bases are shared with TRBD1. After removal of 0 bases from V and 2 bases from J, the junction contained 1 base not matched to a gene. The CDR3 runs 13 residues. Germline loops: CDR1 GTSNPN, CDR2 SVGIG (reference sequence). The CDR3 sequence: CAWSVQGPYEQYF. The CDR3 bases are TGTGCCTGGAGTGTACAGGGGCCCTACGAGCAGTACTTC.

The rearrangement joins TRBV7-6 to TRBJ1-1; weak D call: TRBD1 (5 bases). This CDR3 has 13 residues. V was trimmed by 2 bases and J by 5 bases, leaving 9 bases between them. The germline V gene encodes CDR1 SGHVS and CDR2 FNYEAQ. The CDR3 here is CASSLNRGTEAFF. CDR3 nucleotide sequence: TGTGCCAGCAGCTTAAATAGGGGTACTGAAGCTTTCTTT.

The chain recombines TRBV27 with TRBJ1-2; 10 bases are a match to TRBD1. V dropped 0 bases and J dropped 6; count of bases not matched to a gene: 4. The CDR3 contains 15 residues. The germline V gene encodes CDR1 MNHEY and CDR2 SMNVEV (reference sequence). CDR3 protein: CASSLSPGQGNGYTF. The CDR3 nucleotides read TGTGCCAGCAGTTTATCCCCGGGACAGGGGAATGGCTACACCTTC.

The V call is TRBV6-6, the J call TRBJ2-2, with D unclear. The CDR3 covers 13 residues. The germline gives CDR1 MNHNY, CDR2 SVGAGI (reference sequence). Trimming cost V 5 bases and J 3 bases, with 7 bases left between them. CDR3 coding DNA: TGTGCCAGCAGTGAGGTTTACACCGGGGAGCTGTTTTTT. Translation gives CASSEVYTGELFF.

Only one count was recorded for this clone. J is TRBJ2-7 and V is TRBV2, with a tentative D call TRBD1 (6 bases). Germline V lookup: CDR1 SNHLY, CDR2 FYNNEI. CDR3 length: 11 residues. V was clipped by 7 bases and J by 5 bases, with 9 bases between them. The CDR3 spells CASKGVHEQYF. The CDR3 nucleotides read TGTGCCAGCAAGGGGGTCCACGAGCAGTACTTC.

This rearrangement joins TRBV13 to TRBJ1-2; D is possibly TRBD1 (5 bases). This CDR3 has 15 amino acids. Trimming took 1 base from V and 7 from J, leaving 16 bases between them. CDR1 is PRHDT and CDR2 is FYEKMQ in the germline V gene (reference sequence). DNA for the CDR3: TGTGCCAGCAGCTTAGACCGGATTGGTAGGGGTGGCTACACCTTC. Translated: CASSLDRIGRGGYTF.